A selection of T cell receptor beta chains follows, all from one sample in a study of shared clonotypes between healthy human individuals. Method: immunoSEQ multiplex PCR; TCRdb's copy keeps in-frame clones and lacks some. The sample shows 2,100,000 or so clones, approximately 96% of them seen only once. Sequenced material: naive CD4+ T cells sorted from blood. The receptors were gathered from a young man in good health. The CDR3 runs from the conserved cysteine through the conserved F or W. Each record gives: V gene, J gene, clone size, D gene, CDR3 protein, CDR3 DNA. D genes are given only for firm matches. Not every row has a clone size; where given, it reads once, few, many or a size class.

V: TRBV10-3
J: TRBJ2-7
size: .
D: .
CDR3: CAISESGQGSHEQYF
DNA: TGTGCCATCAGTGAGTCGGGGCAGGGGTCCCACGAGCAGTACTTC

V: TRBV6-5
J: TRBJ2-1
size: .
D: .
CDR3: CASSYPGNNEQFF
DNA: TGTGCCAGCAGTTACCCGGGTAACAATGAGCAGTTCTTC

V: TRBV19
J: TRBJ2-7
size: .
D: TRBD1
CDR3: CASRKTGGYEQYF
DNA: TGTGCCAGTAGGAAGACAGGGGGTTACGAGCAGTACTTC

V: TRBV5-6
J: TRBJ2-1
size: .
D: TRBD2
CDR3: CASSLIGTSMDEQFF
DNA: TGTGCCAGCAGCTTAATCGGGACTAGTATGGATGAGCAGTTCTTC

V: TRBV2
J: TRBJ1-6
size: few
D: .
CDR3: CASWGGNSPLHF
DNA: TGTGCCAGTTGGGGGGGGAATTCACCCCTCCACTTT

V: TRBV6-5
J: TRBJ2-7
size: .
D: TRBD2
CDR3: CASSYSTSGSHHEQYF
DNA: TGTGCCAGCAGTTACTCGACTAGCGGGAGTCACCACGAGCAGTACTTC

V: TRBV7-2
J: TRBJ1-4
size: .
D: .
CDR3: CASSLWGGETNEKLFF
DNA: TGTGCCAGCAGCTTATGGGGAGGCGAAACTAATGAAAAACTGTTTTTT

V: TRBV21-1
J: TRBJ1-4
size: .
D: .
CDR3: CASSKEVFGGSGEKLFF
DNA: TGTGCCAGCAGCAAAGAGGTCTTTGGGGGATCTGGGGAAAAACTGTTTTTT

V: TRBV27
J: TRBJ1-2
size: .
D: .
CDR3: CASSLGGSLGYTF
DNA: TGTGCCAGCAGTTTAGGGGGTTCTTTGGGCTACACCTTC

V: TRBV4-3
J: TRBJ1-4
size: .
D: .
CDR3: CASSPTGEWDNEKLFF
DNA: TGCGCCAGCAGCCCAACGGGGGAATGGGATAATGAAAAACTGTTTTTT

V: TRBV5-1
J: TRBJ1-6
size: .
D: .
CDR3: CASSVGTYNSPLHF
DNA: TGCGCCAGCAGTGTCGGAACCTATAATTCACCCCTCCACTTT

V: TRBV28
J: TRBJ1-3
size: .
D: .
CDR3: CASSTPGAGNTIYF
DNA: TGTGCCAGCAGTACCCCGGGGGCCGGAAACACCATATATTTT

V: TRBV30
J: TRBJ1-4
size: .
D: .
CDR3: CAWRQGANEKLFF
DNA: TGTGCCTGGAGACAGGGTGCTAATGAAAAACTGTTTTTT

V: TRBV12-5
J: TRBJ1-5
size: .
D: .
CDR3: CASGLDAQPQHF
DNA: TGTGCTAGTGGTTTGGATGCTCAGCCCCAGCATTTT

V: TRBV11-2
J: TRBJ2-7
size: .
D: TRBD2
CDR3: CASSLVGAGGYEQYF
DNA: TGTGCCAGCAGCTTAGTGGGAGCGGGAGGGTACGAGCAGTACTTC

V: TRBV5-1
J: TRBJ1-2
size: .
D: .
CDR3: CASRHSHGYTF
DNA: TGCGCCAGCAGACACAGCCATGGCTACACCTTC

V: TRBV6-5
J: TRBJ2-6
size: .
D: .
CDR3: CASSTGSGANVLTF
DNA: TGTGCCAGCAGTACAGGCTCTGGGGCCAACGTCCTGACTTTC

V: TRBV19
J: TRBJ1-6
size: few
D: .
CDR3: CASSMGQHNSPLHF
DNA: TGTGCCAGTAGTATGGGGCAGCATAATTCACCCCTCCACTTT

V: TRBV6-5
J: TRBJ1-5
size: .
D: TRBD1
CDR3: CASSYRTGDQPQHF
DNA: TGTGCCAGCAGTTACCGGACAGGGGATCAGCCCCAGCATTTT

V: TRBV30
J: TRBJ2-7
size: few
D: TRBD2
CDR3: CACSGSGHEQYF
DNA: TGTGCCTGTAGCGGGAGCGGACACGAGCAGTACTTC

V: TRBV5-1
J: TRBJ1-1
size: .
D: TRBD1
CDR3: CASSPKRGGQGTTEAFF
DNA: TGCGCCAGCAGCCCCAAGAGAGGAGGACAGGGGACGACTGAAGCTTTCTTT

V: TRBV5-1
J: TRBJ2-2
size: .
D: .
CDR3: CASSPEGPLVGELFF
DNA: TGCGCCAGCAGCCCCGAGGGGCCTTTGGTCGGGGAGCTGTTTTTT

V: TRBV5-1
J: TRBJ2-5
size: few
D: TRBD2
CDR3: CASSLGLAGGQETQYF
DNA: TGCGCCAGCAGCTTGGGGCTAGCGGGGGGGCAAGAGACCCAGTACTTC

V: TRBV11-2
J: TRBJ2-7
size: .
D: .
CDR3: CASSLELGLGGYEQYF
DNA: TGTGCCAGCAGCTTAGAACTAGGACTGGGGGGCTACGAGCAGTACTTC

V: TRBV2
J: TRBJ1-5
size: .
D: TRBD1
CDR3: CASRDRISQPQHF
DNA: TGTGCCAGCAGGGACAGGATTAGTCAGCCCCAGCATTTT

V: TRBV4-1
J: TRBJ1-3
size: .
D: .
CDR3: CASSQGDTSSGNTIYF
DNA: TGCGCCAGCAGCCAAGGGGACACGAGCTCTGGAAACACCATATATTTT

V: TRBV5-4
J: TRBJ2-2
size: .
D: TRBD2
CDR3: CASSLVLAGTGELFF
DNA: TGTGCCAGCAGCTTGGTCTTAGCGGGAACCGGGGAGCTGTTTTTT

V: TRBV11-2
J: TRBJ2-6
size: .
D: TRBD2
CDR3: CASSLVAGAAGANVLTF
DNA: TGTGCCAGCAGCTTAGTGGCGGGAGCGGCTGGGGCCAACGTCCTGACTTTC

V: TRBV6-1
J: TRBJ1-4
size: .
D: .
CDR3: CASSESSGATNEKLFF
DNA: TGTGCCAGCAGTGAATCGTCGGGAGCAACTAATGAAAAACTGTTTTTT

V: TRBV6-5
J: TRBJ2-7
size: .
D: .
CDR3: CASSYSEAREQYF
DNA: TGTGCCAGCAGTTACTCAGAGGCCCGCGAGCAGTACTTC

V: TRBV7-2
J: TRBJ2-1
size: .
D: TRBD1
CDR3: CASSSGQLNEQFF
DNA: TGTGCCAGCAGCTCGGGACAGCTCAATGAGCAGTTCTTC

V: TRBV5-6
J: TRBJ1-1
size: .
D: .
CDR3: CASSLVTANTEAFF
DNA: TGTGCCAGCAGCTTGGTGACAGCGAACACTGAAGCTTTCTTT

V: TRBV18
J: TRBJ1-1
size: .
D: .
CDR3: CASSISRDTEAFF
DNA: TGTGCCAGCTCGATCTCAAGGGACACTGAAGCTTTCTTT

V: TRBV25-1
J: TRBJ2-1
size: once
D: TRBD2
CDR3: CASSELGGGEYNEQFF
DNA: TGTGCCAGCAGTGAATTAGGCGGGGGGGAATACAATGAGCAGTTCTTC

V: TRBV10-2
J: TRBJ1-3
size: .
D: TRBD1
CDR3: CASSFGDSTGNTIYF
DNA: TGCGCCAGCAGCTTCGGGGACAGTACTGGAAACACCATATATTTT

V: TRBV6-5
J: TRBJ1-2
size: .
D: .
CDR3: CASNREGNGYTF
DNA: TGTGCCAGCAACCGAGAGGGGAATGGCTACACCTTC

V: TRBV10-3
J: TRBJ2-1
size: .
D: TRBD2
CDR3: CAISTGTSPNNEQFF
DNA: TGTGCCATCAGTACTGGGACTAGCCCCAACAATGAGCAGTTCTTC

V: TRBV7-2
J: TRBJ2-1
size: once
D: TRBD2
CDR3: CASSLSPAGGEQFF
DNA: TGTGCCAGCAGCTTATCCCCAGCGGGAGGGGAGCAGTTCTTC

V: TRBV5-1
J: TRBJ2-7
size: .
D: .
CDR3: CASSPLGPPLVYEQYF
DNA: TGCGCCAGCAGCCCACTGGGGCCACCCCTAGTCTACGAGCAGTACTTC

V: TRBV30
J: TRBJ2-7
size: once
D: .
CDR3: CAWSVTYEQYF
DNA: TGTGCCTGGAGTGTCACCTACGAGCAGTACTTC

V: TRBV9
J: TRBJ2-3
size: .
D: .
CDR3: CASSPLWTSTDTQYF
DNA: TGTGCCAGCAGCCCCCTCTGGACTAGCACAGATACGCAGTATTTT

V: TRBV5-1
J: TRBJ2-1
size: once
D: .
CDR3: CASSLTQGSYNEQFF
DNA: TGCGCCAGCAGCTTGACCCAGGGCTCCTACAATGAGCAGTTCTTC

V: TRBV5-1
J: TRBJ2-7
size: .
D: TRBD1
CDR3: CASSPGQGPYEQYF
DNA: TGCGCCAGCAGCCCCGGACAGGGACCCTACGAGCAGTACTTC

V: TRBV6-1
J: TRBJ1-4
size: .
D: .
CDR3: CASTEGSATNEKLFF
DNA: TGTGCCAGCACCGAGGGGAGTGCAACTAATGAAAAACTGTTTTTT

V: TRBV5-1
J: TRBJ1-6
size: .
D: .
CDR3: CASSPWGASSYNSPLHF
DNA: TGCGCCAGCAGCCCCTGGGGGGCCAGCTCCTATAATTCACCCCTCCACTTT

V: TRBV6-4
J: TRBJ1-1
size: .
D: .
CDR3: CASSSAPFEAFF
DNA: TGTGCCAGCAGCTCGGCACCCTTCGAAGCTTTCTTT

V: TRBV19
J: TRBJ2-3
size: .
D: TRBD1
CDR3: CASSDPGGTQYF
DNA: TGTGCCAGTAGTGATCCAGGGGGCACGCAGTATTTT